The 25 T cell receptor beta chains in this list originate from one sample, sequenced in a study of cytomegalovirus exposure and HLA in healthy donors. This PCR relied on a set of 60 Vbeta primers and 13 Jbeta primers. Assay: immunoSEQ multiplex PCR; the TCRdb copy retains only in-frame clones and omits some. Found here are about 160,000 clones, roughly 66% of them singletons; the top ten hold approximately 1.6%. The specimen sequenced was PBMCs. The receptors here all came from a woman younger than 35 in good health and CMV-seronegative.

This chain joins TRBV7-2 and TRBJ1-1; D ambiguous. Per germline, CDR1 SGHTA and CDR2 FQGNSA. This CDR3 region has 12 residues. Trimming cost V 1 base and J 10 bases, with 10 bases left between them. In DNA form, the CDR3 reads TGTGCCAGCAGCTTAGGGTTCCGGGGAGCTTTCTTT. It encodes CASSLGFRGAFF.

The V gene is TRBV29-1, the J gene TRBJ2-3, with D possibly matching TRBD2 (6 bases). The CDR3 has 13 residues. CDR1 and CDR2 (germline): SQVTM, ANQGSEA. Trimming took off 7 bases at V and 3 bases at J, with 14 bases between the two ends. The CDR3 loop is CSGARGRTDTQYF. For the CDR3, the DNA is TGCAGCGGGGCGCGGGGACGGACAGATACGCAGTATTTT.

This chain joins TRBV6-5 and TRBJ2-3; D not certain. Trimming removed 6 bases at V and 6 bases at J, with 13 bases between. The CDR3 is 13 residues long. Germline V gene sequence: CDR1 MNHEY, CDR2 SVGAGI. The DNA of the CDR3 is TGTGCCAGCAGCGCGACCCCCGGGGATACGCAGTATTTT. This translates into CASSATPGDTQYF.

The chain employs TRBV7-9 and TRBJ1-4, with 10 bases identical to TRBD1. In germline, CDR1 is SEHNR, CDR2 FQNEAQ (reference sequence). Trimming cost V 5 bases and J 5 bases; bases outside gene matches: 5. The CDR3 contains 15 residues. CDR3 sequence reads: CASSARDRGNEKLFF. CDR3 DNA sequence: TGTGCCAGCAGCGCCAGGGACAGGGGAAATGAAAAACTGTTTTTT.

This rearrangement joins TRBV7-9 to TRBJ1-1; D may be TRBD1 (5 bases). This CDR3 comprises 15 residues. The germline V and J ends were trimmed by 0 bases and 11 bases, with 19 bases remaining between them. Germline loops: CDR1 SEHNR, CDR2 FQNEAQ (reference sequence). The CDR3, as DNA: TGTGCCAGCAGCTTAGCGCTAAGCGGGGGGGTTGAGGCTTTCTTT. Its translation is CASSLALSGGVEAFF.

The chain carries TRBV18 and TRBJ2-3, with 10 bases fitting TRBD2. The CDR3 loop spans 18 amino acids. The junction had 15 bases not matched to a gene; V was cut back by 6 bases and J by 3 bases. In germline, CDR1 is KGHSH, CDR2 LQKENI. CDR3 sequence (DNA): TGTGCCAGCTCGTCCACCCGCTTAAGCGGGGGGGCGACAGATACGCAGTATTTT. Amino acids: CASSSTRLSGGATDTQYF.

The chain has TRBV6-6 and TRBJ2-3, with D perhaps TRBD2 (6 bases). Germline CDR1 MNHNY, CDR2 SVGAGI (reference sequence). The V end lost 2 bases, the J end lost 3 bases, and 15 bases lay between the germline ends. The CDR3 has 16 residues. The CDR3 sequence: CASSYLGDLKTDTQYF. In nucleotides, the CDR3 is TGTGCCAGCAGTTACCTTGGGGACTTGAAAACAGATACGCAGTATTTT.

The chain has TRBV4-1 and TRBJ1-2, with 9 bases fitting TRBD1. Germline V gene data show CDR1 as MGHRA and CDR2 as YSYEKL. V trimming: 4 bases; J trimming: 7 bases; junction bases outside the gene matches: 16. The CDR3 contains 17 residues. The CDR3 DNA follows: TGCGCCAGCAGCCCCGTCCCGGGACAGGGCTCTTTTACTGGCTACACCTTC. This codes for CASSPVPGQGSFTGYTF.

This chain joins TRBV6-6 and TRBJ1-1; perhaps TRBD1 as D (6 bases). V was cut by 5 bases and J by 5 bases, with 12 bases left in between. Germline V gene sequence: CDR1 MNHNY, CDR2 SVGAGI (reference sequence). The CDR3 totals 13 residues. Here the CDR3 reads CASSDRKGTEAFF. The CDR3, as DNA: TGTGCCAGCAGTGACAGGAAGGGGACTGAAGCTTTCTTT.

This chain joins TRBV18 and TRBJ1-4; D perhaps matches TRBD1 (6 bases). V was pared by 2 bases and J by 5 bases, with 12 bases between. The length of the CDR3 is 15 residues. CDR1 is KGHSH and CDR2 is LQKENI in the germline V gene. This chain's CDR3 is CASSPRGTGNEKLFF. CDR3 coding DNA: TGTGCCAGCTCACCAAGGGGGACCGGCAATGAAAAACTGTTTTTT. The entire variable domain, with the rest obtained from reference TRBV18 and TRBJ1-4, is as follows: NAGVMQNPRHLVRRRGQEARLRCSPMKGHSHVYWYRQLPEEGLKFMVYLQKENIIDESGMPKERFSAEFPKEGPSILRIQQVVRGDSAAYFCASSPRGTGNEKLFFGSGTQLSVL.

CDR3 bases: TGTGCCAGCAGTCTAAGCTCTGGGGCCAACGTCCTGACTTTC. Amino acid sequence: CASSLSSGANVLTF. The chain employs TRBV27 and TRBJ2-6; D is ambiguous. CDR1 is MNHEY and CDR2 is SMNVEV in the germline V gene (reference sequence). Trimming took 5 bases from V and 0 from J, leaving 5 bases between them. The CDR3 sequence is 14 residues long.

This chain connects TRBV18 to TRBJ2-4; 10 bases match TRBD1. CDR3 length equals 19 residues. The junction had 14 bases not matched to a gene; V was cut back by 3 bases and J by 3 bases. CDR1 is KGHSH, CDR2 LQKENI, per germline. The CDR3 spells CASSPLARTGGKDKNIQYF. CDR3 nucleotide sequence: TGTGCCAGCTCACCCCTCGCCCGGACAGGGGGGAAGGACAAAAACATTCAGTACTTC.

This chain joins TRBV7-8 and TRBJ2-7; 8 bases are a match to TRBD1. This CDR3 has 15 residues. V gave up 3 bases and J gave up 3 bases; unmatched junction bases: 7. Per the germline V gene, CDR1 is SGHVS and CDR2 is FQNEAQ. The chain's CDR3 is CASSFGQGRGYEQYF. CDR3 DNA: TGTGCCAGCAGCTTTGGACAGGGACGGGGCTACGAGCAGTACTTC.

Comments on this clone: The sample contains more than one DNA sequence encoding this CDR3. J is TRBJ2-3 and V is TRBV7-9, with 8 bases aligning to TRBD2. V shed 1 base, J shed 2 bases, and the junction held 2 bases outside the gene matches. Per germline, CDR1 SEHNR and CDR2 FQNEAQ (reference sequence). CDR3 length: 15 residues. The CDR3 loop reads CASSLEAGVTDTQYF. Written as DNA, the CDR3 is TGTGCCAGCAGCTTAGAAGCGGGAGTCACAGATACGCAGTATTTT.

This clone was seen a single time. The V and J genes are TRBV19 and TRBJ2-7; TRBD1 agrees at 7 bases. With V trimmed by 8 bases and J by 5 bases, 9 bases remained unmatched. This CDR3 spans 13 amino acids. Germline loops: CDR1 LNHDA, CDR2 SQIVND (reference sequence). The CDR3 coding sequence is TGTGCCAGTCAGGACAGGTACCTCCACGAGCAGTACTTC. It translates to CASQDRYLHEQYF.

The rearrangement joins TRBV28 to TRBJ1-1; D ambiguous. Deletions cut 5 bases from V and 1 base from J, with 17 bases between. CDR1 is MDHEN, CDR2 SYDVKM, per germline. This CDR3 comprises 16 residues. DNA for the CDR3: TGTGCCAGCAGTCGACGCCGCGACGGGAAGAACACTGAAGCTTTCTTT. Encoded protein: CASSRRRDGKNTEAFF. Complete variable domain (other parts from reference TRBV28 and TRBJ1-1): DVKVTQSSRYLVKRTGEKVFLECVQDMDHENMFWYRQDPGLGLRLIYFSYDVKMKEKGDIPEGYSVSREKKERFSLILESASTNQTSMYLCASSRRRDGKNTEAFFGQGTRLTVV.

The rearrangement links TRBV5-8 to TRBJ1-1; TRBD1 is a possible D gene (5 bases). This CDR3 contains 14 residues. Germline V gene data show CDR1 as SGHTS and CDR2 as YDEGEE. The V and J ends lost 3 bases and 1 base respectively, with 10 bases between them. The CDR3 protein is CASSSGQGNTEAFF. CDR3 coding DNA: TGTGCCAGCAGCTCAGGTCAGGGGAACACTGAAGCTTTCTTT.

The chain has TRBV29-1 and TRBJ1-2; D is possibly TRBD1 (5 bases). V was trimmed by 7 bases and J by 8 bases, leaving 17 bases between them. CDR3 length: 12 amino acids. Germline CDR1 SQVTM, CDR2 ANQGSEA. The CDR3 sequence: CSAVDYGGGYTF. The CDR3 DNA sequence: TGCAGCGCCGTTGATTACGGGGGGGGCTACACCTTC.

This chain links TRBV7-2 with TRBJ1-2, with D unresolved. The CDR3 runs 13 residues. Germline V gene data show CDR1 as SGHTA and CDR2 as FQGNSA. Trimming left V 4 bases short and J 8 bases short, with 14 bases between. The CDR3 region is CASSSGPSMGYTF. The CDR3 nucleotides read TGTGCCAGCAGCTCAGGCCCTTCTATGGGCTACACCTTC. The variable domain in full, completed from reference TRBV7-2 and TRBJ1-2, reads GAGVSQSPSNKVTEKGKDVELRCDPISGHTALYWYRQSLGQGLEFLIYFQGNSAPDKSGLPSDRFSAERTGGSVSTLTIQRTQQEDSAVYLCASSSGPSMGYTFGSGTRLTVV.

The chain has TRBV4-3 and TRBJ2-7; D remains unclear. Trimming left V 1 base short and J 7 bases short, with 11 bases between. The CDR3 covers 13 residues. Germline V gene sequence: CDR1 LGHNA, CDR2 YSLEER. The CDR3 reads CASSQVISREQYF. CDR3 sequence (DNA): TGCGCCAGCAGCCAAGTTATCTCGCGGGAGCAGTACTTC.

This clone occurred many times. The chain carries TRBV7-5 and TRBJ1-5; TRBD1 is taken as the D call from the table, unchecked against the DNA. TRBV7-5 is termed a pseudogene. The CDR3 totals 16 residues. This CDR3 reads CVRSSDDSYSNQPQHF. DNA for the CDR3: TGTGTCAGAAGCTCTGACGACAGTTATAGCAATCAGCCCCAGCATTTT.

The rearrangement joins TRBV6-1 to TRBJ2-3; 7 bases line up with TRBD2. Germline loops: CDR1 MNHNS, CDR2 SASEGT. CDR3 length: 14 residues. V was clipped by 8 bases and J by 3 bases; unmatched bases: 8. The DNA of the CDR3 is TGTGCCAGCGCCGCGGGAGCGTCAACAGATACGCAGTATTTT. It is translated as CASAAGASTDTQYF.

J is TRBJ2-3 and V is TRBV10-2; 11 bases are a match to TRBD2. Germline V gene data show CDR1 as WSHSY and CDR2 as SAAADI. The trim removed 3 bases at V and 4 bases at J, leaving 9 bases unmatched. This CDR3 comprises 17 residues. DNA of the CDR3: TGCGCCAGCAGTGATCCAGCTAGCGGGAGGTCCGCAGATACGCAGTATTTT. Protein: CASSDPASGRSADTQYF.

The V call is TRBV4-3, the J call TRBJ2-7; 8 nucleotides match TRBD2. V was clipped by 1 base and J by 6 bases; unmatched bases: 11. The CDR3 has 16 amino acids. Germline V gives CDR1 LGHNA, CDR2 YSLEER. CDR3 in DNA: TGCGCCAGCAGCCAAGGATGCAGCGGGAGAAGGGGCGAGCAGTACGTC. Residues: CASSQGCSGRRGEQYV.

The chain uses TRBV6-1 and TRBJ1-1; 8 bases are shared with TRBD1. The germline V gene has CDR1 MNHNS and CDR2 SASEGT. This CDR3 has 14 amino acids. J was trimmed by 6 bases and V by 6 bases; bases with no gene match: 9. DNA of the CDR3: TGTGCCAGCAGGGATCTGGACAGGGCACCTGAAGCTTTCTTT. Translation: CASRDLDRAPEAFF.